This TCR beta chain was identified in a study of cytomegalovirus exposure and HLA in healthy donors. PCR primers comprised 60 Vbeta and 13 Jbeta primers. Clones were read by immunoSEQ multiplex PCR, and TCRdb kept only the in-frame ones, dropping some. The table has approximately 140,000 clones, about 74% seen once. This clone was counted a single time. The germline V gene has CDR1 SGHNT and CDR2 YYREEE (reference sequence). J lost 6 bases, V lost 0 bases, and 11 bases had no gene match. There are 16 residues in the CDR3. Sequencing used PBMCs. The TCR comes from a man aged 35 to 55 in good health and CMV-seropositive. The chain combines TRBV5-4 with TRBJ2-7; 8 bases map to TRBD2. The CDR3: CASSLARSLTSGEQYF. For the CDR3, the DNA is TGTGCCAGCAGCTTGGCCCGGTCCCTTACTAGCGGCGAGCAGTACTTC.